The 9 T cell receptor beta chains given below trace back to one sample, sequenced in a study of graft-versus-host responses after intestinal transplantation. The antigens for these receptors are not known. Profiling relied on immunoSEQ multiplex PCR, and the TCRdb table lists in-frame clones only, not all of them. This table holds about 130,000 clones, around 90% found once. The specimen was unstimulated CD4+ T cells sorted from spleen or lymph node cells, collected before intestinal transplant. The receptor set was obtained from a human donor who received an intestinal transplant.

The chain links TRBV7-9 to TRBJ2-2; 10 bases align to TRBD2. Germline CDR1 SEHNR, CDR2 FQNEAQ (reference sequence). J gave up 4 bases and V 4 bases, and 6 bases lay outside the gene matches. This CDR3 comprises 16 residues. The DNA for the CDR3 is TGTGCCAGCAGCTCTAGCGGGGGATTAGTCACCGGGGAGCTGTTTTTT. Its translation is CASSSSGGLVTGELFF.

The rearrangement links TRBV18 to TRBJ1-6; unclear D gene. This CDR3 region has 14 residues. V was cut by 4 bases and J by 10 bases, with 14 bases left in between. CDR1 and CDR2 (germline): KGHSH, LQKENI. CDR3: CASSLYEVGSPLHF. DNA for the CDR3: TGTGCCAGCTCACTTTATGAGGTCGGCTCACCCCTCCACTTT.

This rearrangement joins TRBV4-1 to TRBJ1-2; D gene ambiguous. The CDR3 spans 14 residues. Germline values: CDR1 MGHRA, CDR2 YSYEKL. The germline V and J ends were trimmed by 4 bases and 0 bases, with 9 bases remaining between them. CDR3 coding DNA: TGCGCCAGCAGCCGCGACACTACTAACTATGGCTACACCTTC. It encodes CASSRDTTNYGYTF.

A word on this clone: This CDR3 is also generated by other DNA sequences in the sample. This sequence joins TRBV10-3 and TRBJ2-7; D possibly corresponds to TRBD2 (5 bases). The V and J ends lost 6 bases and 3 bases respectively, with 18 bases between them. The germline V gene encodes CDR1 ENHRY and CDR2 SYGVKD. The CDR3 consists of 15 residues. CDR3 loop: CAIRGDGERYYEQYF. Written as DNA, the CDR3 is TGTGCCATCAGGGGAGATGGGGAGAGGTACTACGAGCAGTACTTC.

J is TRBJ1-2 and V is TRBV5-4, with D perhaps TRBD1 (5 bases). Trimming shortened V by 0 bases and J by 2 bases, and 11 bases separated the two germline ends. CDR1 and CDR2 from the germline V gene are SGHNT and YYREEE (reference sequence). This CDR3 is 15 amino acids long. The CDR3 reads CASSLGQGSNYGYTF. CDR3 DNA sequence: TGTGCCAGCAGCTTGGGGCAGGGATCGAACTATGGCTACACCTTC.

CDR3 DNA sequence: TGTGCCAGCAGCGAGCCGGGGGGCAAGGGCCAAGAGACCCAGTACTTC. This codes for CASSEPGGKGQETQYF. The V gene is TRBV5-4, the J gene TRBJ2-5, with a tentative D call TRBD2 (7 bases). Trimming removed 4 bases at V and 1 base at J, with 17 bases between. CDR3 size: 16 residues. From germline, CDR1 is SGHNT and CDR2 YYREEE (reference sequence).

The chain combines TRBV7-2 with TRBJ1-1; D gene uncertain. The CDR3 is 14 amino acids. Trimming cost V 3 bases and J 0 bases, with 8 bases left between them. The germline gives CDR1 SGHTA, CDR2 FQGNSA. CDR3 loop: CASSFRGVNTEAFF. The CDR3 DNA is TGTGCCAGCAGCTTTCGGGGAGTGAACACTGAAGCTTTCTTT.

The genes are TRBV13 and TRBJ2-2, with 13 bases aligning to TRBD2. The CDR3 contains 16 residues. The germline CDR1 and CDR2 sequences are PRHDT and FYEKMQ (reference sequence). Trimming took 5 bases from V and 4 from J; bases not matched to a gene: 4. The CDR3 reads CASSLGLAGSTGELFF. CDR3 bases: TGTGCCAGCAGCCTGGGACTAGCGGGGAGCACCGGGGAGCTGTTTTTT.

The chain has TRBV5-1 and TRBJ2-1, with 7 bases aligning to TRBD1. Germline lookup yields CDR1 SGHRS and CDR2 YFSETQ. Trimming took 4 bases from V and 2 from J; bases not matched to a gene: 9. This CDR3 is built from 16 residues. The CDR3 region is CASSPDRVGTYNEQFF. The DNA for the CDR3 is TGCGCCAGCAGCCCCGACAGGGTCGGCACCTACAATGAGCAGTTCTTC.